Detailed here is one TCR beta chain. Its target is not known. This sample is drawn from a study of cytomegalovirus exposure and HLA in healthy donors. Whole-study findings and limits: There were about 160 TCR beta chains listed as cytomegalovirus-associated. Most TCR sequences were seen very rarely across donors, but some public TCRs occurred in many. The tendency of first-cohort TCR clusters to co-occur in the approximately 110 validation repertoires was identified by a subsequent analysis.

Separate from the roughly 700-subject first cohort was the approximately 110-subject validation cohort, to which the donors belonged. Unmatched junction bases numbered 12, after V lost 7 bases and J lost 10 bases. Germline CDR1 reads SNHLY; CDR2 reads FYNNEI. The CDR3 runs to 15 residues. This table comes from immunoSEQ multiplex PCR, and its TCRdb copy is limited to in-frame clones, with some not included. The sample has roughly 230,000 clones; roughly 87% are singletons. The gene calls are TRBV2 and TRBJ2-2; 10 bases line up with TRBD2. The sequencing sample was made of PBMCs. This clonotype was sampled from a young woman in good health and CMV-seronegative. The CDR3, as DNA: TGTGCCAGCAATCCCGGCACTAGCGGGGTGGCGGAGCTGTTTTTT. Translated: CASNPGTSGVAELFF.